These 2 T cell receptor beta chains were sequenced from one sample in a study of T-cell memory formation after mild COVID-19. TCRdb reprocessed the 5' RACE reads via MiXCR and lists one record per CDR3 protein. The sample records 300,000 to 350,000 distinct CDR3 sequences, over 11% being singletons. The sample comprised PBMCs or a T cell subset sorted from them (not recorded which). All receptors come from a man between 18 and 35 years old who had mild COVID-19 (a few samples of this study predate the infection). Cell type and time point are not known.

This clonotype was observed at least ten times. The V call is TRBV11-2, the J call TRBJ2-3, with D maybe TRBD1 (5 bases). V was pared by 3 bases and J by 2 bases, with 12 bases between. CDR3 length: 15 amino acids. From germline, CDR1 is SGHAT and CDR2 FQNNGV. The CDR3 region has the DNA TGTGCCAGCAGCTTCCGGACACACTACACAGATACGCAGTATTTT. Translated: CASSFRTHYTDTQYF.

This clonotype came up a few times. The chain couples TRBV12-3 or TRBV12-4 to TRBJ1-2; D unresolved. The V and J ends lost 3 bases and 2 bases respectively, with 7 bases between them. The CDR3 contains 13 residues. The CDR3 region is CASSFRPNYGYTF. The CDR3 DNA sequence: TGTGCCAGCAGTTTTCGGCCCAACTATGGCTACACCTTC.